This T cell receptor (beta chain) was identified in a study of blood T cell repertoires in COVID-19. Across the whole study: Sites in the United States, Italy and Spain provided acute and convalescent COVID-19 samples.

Unmatched junction bases numbered 5, after V lost 0 bases and J lost 1 base. The CDR3 consists of 17 residues. Germline loops: CDR1 SGDLS, CDR2 YYNGEE. The assay was immunoSEQ multiplex PCR, and TCRdb's table has in-frame clones only and misses some. The sample yields roughly 220,000 clones, 70% to 90% seen once. This chain uses TRBV9 with TRBJ2-2; TRBD2 matches at 8 bases. The TCR originated in a woman aged 45-65 years with acute COVID-19. The sample taken for sequencing was PBMCs or T cells enriched from blood (not recorded which). DNA of the CDR3: TGTGCCAGCAGCGTAGGCACGGGAGGGGTGAACACCGGGGAGCTGTTTTTT. Its translation: CASSVGTGGVNTGELFF.